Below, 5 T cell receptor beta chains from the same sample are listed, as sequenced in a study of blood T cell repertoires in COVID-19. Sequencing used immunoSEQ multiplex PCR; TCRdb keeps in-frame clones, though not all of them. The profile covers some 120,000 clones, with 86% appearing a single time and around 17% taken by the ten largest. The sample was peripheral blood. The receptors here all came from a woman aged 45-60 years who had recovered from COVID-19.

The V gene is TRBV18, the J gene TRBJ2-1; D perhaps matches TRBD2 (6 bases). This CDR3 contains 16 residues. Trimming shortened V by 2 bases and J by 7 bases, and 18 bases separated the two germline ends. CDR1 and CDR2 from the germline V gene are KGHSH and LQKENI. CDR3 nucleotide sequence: TGTGCCAGCTCACCATTTCGACCCCCCGCGGGGAATGAGCAGTTCTTC. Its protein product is CASSPFRPPAGNEQFF.

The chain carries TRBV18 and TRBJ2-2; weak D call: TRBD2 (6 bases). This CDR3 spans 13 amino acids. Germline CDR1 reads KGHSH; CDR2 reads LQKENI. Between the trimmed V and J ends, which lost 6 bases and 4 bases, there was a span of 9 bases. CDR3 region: CASSNGGTGELFF. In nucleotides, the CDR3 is TGTGCCAGCTCGAACGGGGGCACCGGGGAGCTGTTTTTT.

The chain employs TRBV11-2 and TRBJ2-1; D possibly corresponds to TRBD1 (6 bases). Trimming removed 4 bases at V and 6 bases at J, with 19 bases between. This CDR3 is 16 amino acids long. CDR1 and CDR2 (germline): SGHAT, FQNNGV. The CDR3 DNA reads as TGTGCCAGCAGCTGGGCCGGGACACCGGCGGCCAATGAGCAGTTCTTC. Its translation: CASSWAGTPAANEQFF.

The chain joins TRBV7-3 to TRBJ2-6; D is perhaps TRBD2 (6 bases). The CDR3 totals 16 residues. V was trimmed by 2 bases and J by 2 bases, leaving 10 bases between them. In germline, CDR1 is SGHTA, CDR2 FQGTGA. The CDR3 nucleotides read TGTGCCAGCAGCTTATTCGGGGGAGCTGGGGCCAACGTCCTGACTTTC. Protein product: CASSLFGGAGANVLTF.

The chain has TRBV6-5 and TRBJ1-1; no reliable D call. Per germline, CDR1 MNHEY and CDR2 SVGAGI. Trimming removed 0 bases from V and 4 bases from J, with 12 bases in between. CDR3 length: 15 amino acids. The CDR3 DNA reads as TGTGCCAGCAGTTACTCGCGGGGTTTGCCCACTGAAGCTTTCTTT. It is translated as CASSYSRGLPTEAFF.